The clone carrying this TCR beta chain came up once. The data belong to a study of blood T cell repertoires in COVID-19. The wider study: Spain, Italy and the United States supplied samples that represented acute and convalescent COVID-19. Sources were T cells, B-cell-depleted T cells, or PBMCs; the material itself was cDNA or gDNA.

Original processing notes: How many nucleated cells were present was estimated from reference gene primer amplification. Assay used: immunoSEQ multiplex PCR; TCRdb lists only in-frame clones, some missing. V and J calls plus clone size are reproduced from that table; the DNA served to infer D and trimming. In the table there are 100,000 to 150,000 clones, around 89% of which are singletons. Trimming took 4 bases from V and 2 from J; bases not matched to a gene: 4. Germline CDR1 is MGHRA and CDR2 is YSYEKL. CDR3 length equals 14 residues. J is TRBJ1-1 and V is TRBV4-1, with 7 bases identical to TRBD1. Sequenced input: peripheral blood. The clonotype was recovered from a man over 45 with acute or convalescent COVID-19. As DNA, the CDR3 is TGCGCCAGCAGCCTGGGACAGCTAAACACTGAAGCTTTCTTT. Its protein product is CASSLGQLNTEAFF.